This T cell receptor beta chain stems from a study of control samples from healthy donors and cancer patients. Trimming removed 1 base at V and 2 bases at J, with 3 bases between. Germline CDR1 reads DFQATT; CDR2 reads SNEGSKA (reference sequence). CDR3 length: 11 amino acids. Sequenced by immunoSEQ multiplex PCR; TCRdb stores in-frame clones only, minus some. This sample carries some 56,000 clones, roughly 95% of them seen once, and the ten largest clones take approximately 2.4%. The source is a man in his thirties or forties in good health. The genes are TRBV20-1 and TRBJ2-7; D is uncertain. Sequenced material: blood. CDR3 sequence: CSARVTYEQYF. The DNA of the CDR3 is TGCAGTGCTAGAGTGACCTACGAGCAGTACTTC.